These 21 T cell receptor beta chains were sequenced from one sample in a study of blood T cell repertoires in COVID-19. Repertoires were generated with immunoSEQ multiplex PCR, while TCRdb's copy carries only in-frame clones and drops some. The profile shows more than 250,000 clones, 85% to 90% of them singletons. Sequenced: peripheral blood. These receptor sequences come from a woman aged 45-59 years with COVID-19, enrolled during active disease.

The chain's CDR3 is CASSGAVSNQPQHF. The CDR3 DNA is TGTGCCAGCAGCGGGGCCGTTAGCAATCAGCCCCAGCATTTT. The V and J genes are TRBV6-2 or TRBV6-3 and TRBJ1-5; D possibly corresponds to TRBD1 (5 bases). CDR1 is MNHEY and CDR2 is SVGEGT in the germline V gene. V shed 6 bases and J shed 0 bases, with 9 bases lying between them. The CDR3 loop spans 14 amino acids.

V is TRBV19 and J is TRBJ2-5, with 10 bases lining up with TRBD1. In germline, CDR1 is LNHDA, CDR2 SQIVND (reference sequence). The CDR3 extends over 14 amino acids. V gave up 6 bases and J gave up 4 bases; unmatched junction bases: 5. This chain's CDR3 is CASSPGQGRETQYF. The CDR3 coding sequence is TGTGCCAGTAGCCCGGGACAGGGGAGAGAGACCCAGTACTTC.

The chain links TRBV5-4 to TRBJ1-1, with 9 bases identical to TRBD1. V lost 3 bases and J lost 6; bases outside the gene matches: 9. The CDR3 is made up of 15 amino acids. Germline assignment: CDR1 SGHNT and CDR2 YYREEE (reference sequence). The CDR3 sequence: CASSYGQGIRPEAFF. Written as DNA, the CDR3 is TGTGCCAGCAGCTACGGACAGGGGATTAGGCCTGAAGCTTTCTTT. Filled out from reference TRBV5-4 and TRBJ1-1, the complete variable domain reads ETGVTQSPTHLIKTRGQQVTLRCSSQSGHNTVSWYQQALGQGPQFIFQYYREEENGRGNFPPRFSGLQFPNYSSELNVNALELDDSALYLCASSYGQGIRPEAFFGQGTRLTVV.

The rearrangement links TRBV7-9 to TRBJ2-3; unclear D gene. This CDR3 is 16 amino acids long. Germline CDR1 and CDR2: SEHNR and FQNEAQ (reference sequence). Trimming removed 1 base at V and 2 bases at J, with 13 bases between. The CDR3 DNA reads as TGTGCCAGCAGCTTAGGTTCTACTATCTCCACAGATACGCAGTATTTT. It yields the protein CASSLGSTISTDTQYF.

The chain carries TRBV7-9 and TRBJ1-2; tentative D call: TRBD1 (5 bases). The CDR3 contains 15 residues. V lost 5 bases and J lost 0, with 13 bases in between. The V gene's germline CDR1 is SEHNR and CDR2 FQNEAQ (reference sequence). CDR3 sequence reads: CASSRDSPPNYGYTF. In DNA, the CDR3 is TGTGCCAGCAGCCGGGACTCTCCGCCTAACTATGGCTACACCTTC.

The chain couples TRBV7-2 to TRBJ2-7; a weak D match, TRBD2 (6 bases). The CDR3 runs to 14 residues. Trimming shortened V by 3 bases and J by 0 bases, and 9 bases separated the two germline ends. CDR1 is SGHTA and CDR2 is FQGNSA in the germline V gene. The CDR3 region has the DNA TGTGCCAGCAGCTTTTCCGGGAGCTCCTACGAGCAGTACTTC. This codes for CASSFSGSSYEQYF.

The chain couples TRBV29-1 to TRBJ2-7, with a tentative D call TRBD2 (5 bases). Trimming shortened V by 4 bases and J by 1 base, and 8 bases separated the two germline ends. This CDR3 has 12 amino acids. Germline V gives CDR1 SQVTM, CDR2 ANQGSEA. The CDR3 nucleotides are TGCAGCGTTGTGAGGGATTCCTACGAGCAGTACTTC. Its translation is CSVVRDSYEQYF.

This clone was seen a single time. This chain joins TRBV18 and TRBJ1-4; 7 nucleotides match TRBD1. CDR1 KGHSH and CDR2 LQKENI come from the germline V gene. The CDR3 sequence is 15 residues long. Trimming took 1 base from V and 3 from J; bases not matched to a gene: 2. CDR3 sequence (DNA): TGTGCCAGCTCACCACAGGGGGCACCTAATGAAAAACTGTTTTTT. Its protein product is CASSPQGAPNEKLFF.

This clone was seen a handful of times. The rearrangement links TRBV5-1 to TRBJ1-1; weak D call: TRBD1 (6 bases). V was cut by 4 bases and J by 2 bases, with 15 bases left in between. Germline V gives CDR1 SGHRS, CDR2 YFSETQ. The CDR3 is 15 residues long. The CDR3 protein is CASSAPGTHNTEAFF. DNA for the CDR3: TGCGCCAGCAGCGCTCCCGGGACACATAACACTGAAGCTTTCTTT.

The genes are TRBV12-5 and TRBJ1-5; 8 bases match TRBD1. Germline V gives CDR1 LGHNT, CDR2 FRNRAP. The ends lost 0 bases at V and 5 bases at J; junction bases unmatched: 6. There are 16 residues in the CDR3. CDR3 region: CASGLVLGDRYQPQHF. As DNA, the CDR3 is TGTGCTAGTGGTTTGGTACTAGGGGACAGGTATCAGCCCCAGCATTTT.

V is TRBV6-4 and J is TRBJ1-2; 7 nucleotides agree with TRBD1. Germline CDR1 reads MRHNA; CDR2 reads SNTAGT. The junction had 3 bases not matched to a gene; V was cut back by 0 bases and J by 8 bases. This CDR3 comprises 13 residues. In DNA form, the CDR3 reads TGTGCCAGCAGTGACTCCACAGGGGCCGGCTACACCTTC. Protein sequence: CASSDSTGAGYTF.

V gene TRBV28 combines with J gene TRBJ1-5, with D possibly TRBD1 on 6 matching bases. Trimming left V 1 base short and J 6 bases short, with 16 bases between. From germline, CDR1 is MDHEN and CDR2 SYDVKM. This CDR3 has 16 amino acids. Written as DNA, the CDR3 is TGTGCCAGCAGTTTATCCTTGTACAGGGCAGGTCAGCCCCAGCATTTT. It specifies CASSLSLYRAGQPQHF.

The chain joins TRBV30 to TRBJ2-1, with TRBD2 matching 8 bases. The V gene's germline CDR1 is GTSNPN and CDR2 SVGIG (reference sequence). This CDR3 has 15 amino acids. V was pared by 1 base and J by 7 bases, with 9 bases of the junction left unmatched. The CDR3 sequence: CAWSEAGLVMNEQFF. Written as DNA, the CDR3 is TGTGCCTGGAGTGAAGCGGGACTAGTTATGAATGAGCAGTTCTTC.

The rearrangement links TRBV6-4 to TRBJ1-1; TRBD1 aligns across 8 bases. The CDR3 totals 15 residues. The germline V gene encodes CDR1 MRHNA and CDR2 SNTAGT. The CDR3 sequence is CVKSRGRGFHTEAFF. CDR3 DNA sequence: TGTGTCAAATCCAGGGGGCGCGGGTTTCACACTGAAGCTTTCTTT.

The V gene is TRBV12-5, the J gene TRBJ2-1, with 7 bases that match TRBD1. The CDR3 is 14 residues long. CDR1 LGHNT and CDR2 FRNRAP come from the germline V gene. V lost 3 bases, J lost 6 bases, and 5 bases stayed unmatched. The DNA of the CDR3 is TGTGCTAGTGGTTTTGGGGACAGATCCAATGAGCAGTTCTTC. Translating it yields CASGFGDRSNEQFF.

J is TRBJ2-1 and V is TRBV13; the match to TRBD2 covers 14 bases. There are 22 residues in the CDR3. V gave up 5 bases and J gave up 0 bases; unmatched junction bases: 18. CDR1 and CDR2 from the germline V gene are PRHDT and FYEKMQ (reference sequence). The CDR3 protein is CASSLPYPTSGRGGSSYNEQFF. CDR3 DNA sequence: TGTGCCAGCAGCCTCCCATACCCGACTAGCGGGAGGGGGGGCAGCTCCTACAATGAGCAGTTCTTC. The complete variable domain, with remaining parts taken from reference TRBV13 and TRBJ2-1, reads AAGVIQSPRHLIKEKRETATLKCYPIPRHDTVYWYQQGPGQDPQFLISFYEKMQSDKGSIPDRFSAQQFSDYHSELNMSSLELGDSALYFCASSLPYPTSGRGGSSYNEQFFGPGTRLTVL.

The V and J genes are TRBV2 and TRBJ1-2; a possible D gene is TRBD1 (5 bases). The length of the CDR3 is 15 residues. Germline V gives CDR1 SNHLY, CDR2 FYNNEI. Trimming removed 5 bases at V and 0 bases at J, with 13 bases between. CDR3: CASSYLGASNYGYTF. Here the CDR3 DNA reads TGTGCCAGCAGTTATCTAGGGGCGTCTAACTATGGCTACACCTTC.

The genes are TRBV25-1 and TRBJ1-1; 9 bases agree with TRBD1. Germline V gene sequence: CDR1 MGHDK, CDR2 SYGVNS. J was trimmed by 4 bases and V by 7 bases; bases with no gene match: 4. This CDR3 comprises 13 residues. CDR3 sequence: CASKDRGGTEAFF. Written as DNA, the CDR3 is TGTGCCAGCAAGGACAGGGGTGGCACTGAAGCTTTCTTT.

This clone was detected only once. This chain joins TRBV30 and TRBJ2-1; 7 bases align to TRBD2. Germline V gene sequence: CDR1 GTSNPN, CDR2 SVGIG (reference sequence). The CDR3 length is 11 residues. With 7 bases clipped from V and 9 bases from J, the junction kept 6 bases outside the gene matches. The CDR3 loop is CAFGAGAEQFF. As DNA, the CDR3 is TGTGCCTTCGGCGCGGGAGCTGAGCAGTTCTTC.

This clone has just a few counts. The gene calls are TRBV24-1 and TRBJ1-2; 9 nucleotides align to TRBD1. Germline V gene sequence: CDR1 KGHDR, CDR2 SFDVKD. After removal of 10 bases from V and 1 base from J, the junction contained 3 bases not matched to a gene. The CDR3 length is 13 residues. Written as DNA, the CDR3 is TGTGCCACAGGGGACAGGGATAACTATGGCTACACCTTC. Encoded protein: CATGDRDNYGYTF.

The CDR3 nucleotides read TGTGCCAGCAGCTCAACAGGGGGCAATCAGCCCCAGCATTTT. Its translation: CASSSTGGNQPQHF. The chain has TRBV7-8 and TRBJ1-5, with 7 bases identical to TRBD1. Per germline, CDR1 SGHVS and CDR2 FQNEAQ. The junction had 2 bases not matched to a gene; V was cut back by 4 bases and J by 2 bases. This CDR3 is 14 amino acids long.